The clone carrying this T cell receptor beta chain was seen once. The repertoire was sequenced with immunoSEQ multiplex PCR; TCRdb's copy has only in-frame clones and lacks some. The table has about 44,000 clones, 70% to 75% seen once. CDR1 and CDR2 (germline): MNHNY, SVGAGI (reference sequence). This CDR3 contains 13 residues. The germline V and J ends were trimmed by 7 bases and 7 bases, with 16 bases remaining between them. The sample comes from a study of control samples from healthy donors and cancer patients. This receptor was identified in a male donor with melanoma. The genes are TRBV6-6 and TRBJ2-5; possibly TRBD1 or TRBD2 for D (6 bases each). The material sequenced was formalin-fixed, paraffin-embedded tissue. CDR3 residues: CASTSRGQGTQYF. Written as DNA, the CDR3 is TGTGCCAGCACGAGCCGGGGGCAGGGGACCCAGTACTTC.